The 20 T cell receptor beta chains in this list originate from one sample, sequenced in a study of T cells in Graves' hyperthyroidism and ophthalmopathy. TCR beta CDR3 regions were amplified from RNA. HTBI primers were the set used in a first-round RT-PCR of the TCR CDR3. TCRdb passed the multiplex PCR reads through MiXCR, listing each CDR3 protein once. Of roughly 400,000 distinct CDR3 sequences in the sample, 11% to 15% were seen once. Sequencing used blood. These receptors all stem from a man over 45 with Graves' ophthalmopathy.

This clonotype was picked up many times. The chain is built from TRBV4-1 and TRBJ2-1, with 8 bases lining up with TRBD2. The CDR3 has 17 residues. Germline V lookup: CDR1 MGHRA, CDR2 YSYEKL. Trimming took 1 base from V and 8 from J; bases not matched to a gene: 13. The CDR3 DNA reads as TGCGCCAGCAGCCAAGGGACTAGCCGGGTTCAATTGGATGAGCAGTTCTTC. Protein: CASSQGTSRVQLDEQFF.

This clonotype was counted ten times or more. V usage is TRBV7-2 and J usage is TRBJ1-2; D uncertain. Per germline, CDR1 SGHTA and CDR2 FQGNSA. There are 14 residues in the CDR3. V shed 0 bases and J shed 7 bases, with 12 bases lying between them. The CDR3 reads CASSLAGQSAGYTF. The CDR3 DNA follows: TGTGCCAGCAGCTTAGCAGGCCAAAGCGCTGGCTACACCTTC.

This clonotype was picked up a small number of times. The chain links TRBV7-9 to TRBJ2-3; D ambiguous. Germline V gene sequence: CDR1 SEHNR, CDR2 FQNEAQ (reference sequence). V was clipped by 1 base and J by 0 bases, with 8 bases between them. The CDR3 length is 15 residues. CDR3 sequence (DNA): TGTGCCAGCAGCTTAGGAGTGATTAGCACAGATACGCAGTATTTT. Amino acids: CASSLGVISTDTQYF.

The chain has TRBV19 and TRBJ1-5; D remains unclear. In germline, CDR1 is LNHDA, CDR2 SQIVND (reference sequence). Trimming cost V 0 bases and J 6 bases, with 9 bases left between them. The CDR3 is 14 amino acids. The CDR3 DNA reads TGTGCCAGTAGTATAGACGGGTTCTCTCAGCCCCAGCATTTT. This encodes CASSIDGFSQPQHF.

In its sample, this clonotype was seen many times. This chain joins TRBV7-2 and TRBJ2-7, with TRBD2 matching 9 bases. With V trimmed by 3 bases and J by 3 bases, 9 bases remained unmatched. The CDR3 length is 16 residues. The V gene's germline CDR1 is SGHTA and CDR2 FQGNSA. The CDR3 protein is CASSFPRAGGRYEQYF. CDR3 DNA sequence: TGTGCCAGCAGCTTTCCGCGGGCGGGAGGGCGCTACGAGCAGTACTTC.

This clonotype was observed a few times. The chain couples TRBV20-1 to TRBJ2-3; 11 positions match TRBD2. The CDR3 has 15 amino acids. The V gene end was trimmed by 1 base and the J gene end by 2 bases; junction bases not matched to a gene: 2. Germline values: CDR1 DFQATT, CDR2 SNEGSKA (reference sequence). The CDR3 DNA reads as TGCAGTGCTAGAGGACTAGCGGGACTCACAGATACGCAGTATTTT. This sequence encodes CSARGLAGLTDTQYF.

This chain joins TRBV3-1 and TRBJ1-6; D is ambiguous. Germline CDR1 reads LGHDT; CDR2 reads YNNKEL (reference sequence). The CDR3 contains 14 residues. V lost 0 bases and J 5 bases, leaving 5 bases between the germline ends. Written as DNA, the CDR3 is TGTGCCAGCAGCCAAGATGGGGATAATTCACCCCTCCACTTT. This translates into CASSQDGDNSPLHF. The full variable domain, its missing parts supplied by reference TRBV3-1 and TRBJ1-6, is DTAVSQTPKYLVTQMGNDKSIKCEQNLGHDTMYWYKQDSKKFLKIMFSYNNKELIINETVPNRFSPKSPDKAHLNLHINSLELGDSAVYFCASSQDGDNSPLHFGNGTRLTVT.

This chain uses TRBV6-2 or TRBV6-3 with TRBJ2-2; 7 nucleotides line up with TRBD2. Per germline, CDR1 MNHEY and CDR2 SVGEGT. Losses at the gene ends were 7 bases for V and 7 bases for J; bases not matched to a gene: 18. The CDR3 has 17 amino acids. The chain's CDR3 is CASTKPPRMAGVGELFF. CDR3 bases: TGTGCCAGCACAAAACCCCCGAGGATGGCGGGAGTCGGGGAGCTGTTTTTT.

This clonotype was seen once. Since the CDR3 does not end with the conserved phenylalanine or tryptophan, this likely comes from a read error. This sequence joins TRBV19 and TRBJ2-1, with TRBD2 matching over 10 bases. Germline CDR1 reads LNHDA; CDR2 reads SQIVND (reference sequence). V was clipped by 3 bases and J by 6 bases; unmatched bases: 8. This CDR3 region has 16 residues. CDR3 sequence reads: CASSMEREGLTNEQFL. The CDR3 DNA reads as TGTGCCAGTAGTATGGAGCGGGAGGGCCTGACCAATGAGCAGTTCCTC.

As to this clonotype: At one end, the junction sequence differs from germline, possibly due to a read error. This chain uses TRBV28 with TRBJ2-1, with TRBD2 identical over 8 bases. Germline loops: CDR1 MDHEN, CDR2 SYDVKM. This CDR3 region has 13 residues. The chain's CDR3 is CDSLAGRHNEQFF. CDR3 DNA: TGTGACAGCTTAGCGGGAAGACATAATGAGCAGTTCTTC.

In its sample, this clonotype was seen many times. The chain combines TRBV3-1 with TRBJ2-1; D perhaps matches TRBD2 (6 bases). V lost 4 bases, J lost 3 bases, and 25 bases lay in between. Per germline, CDR1 LGHDT and CDR2 YNNKEL (reference sequence). The CDR3 loop spans 19 amino acids. The CDR3 sequence: CASSPPLGLLGEVYNEQFF. DNA for the CDR3: TGTGCCAGCAGCCCCCCCCTAGGCCTTTTGGGGGAGGTCTACAATGAGCAGTTCTTC.

The CDR3 DNA follows: TGCGCCAGCAGCGAGTGGAGTGGGGCCAACGTCCTGACTTTC. Protein product: CASSEWSGANVLTF. The chain links TRBV5-1 to TRBJ2-6; D is uncertain. This CDR3 region has 14 residues. Between the trimmed V and J ends, which lost 4 bases and 3 bases, there was a span of 8 bases. Germline CDR1 and CDR2: SGHRS and YFSETQ. Looking up the rest from reference TRBV5-1 and TRBJ2-6 gives the full variable domain: KAGVTQTPRYLIKTRGQQVTLSCSPISGHRSVSWYQQTPGQGLQFLFEYFSETQRNKGNFPGRFSGRQFSNSRSEMNVSTLELGDSALYLCASSEWSGANVLTFGAGSRLTVL.

In this sample, this clonotype turned up many times. The chain uses TRBV2 and TRBJ1-1, with D unresolved. Trimming shortened V by 4 bases and J by 0 bases, and 9 bases separated the two germline ends. CDR1 SNHLY and CDR2 FYNNEI come from the germline V gene. This CDR3 region has 14 residues. The CDR3 nucleotides read TGTGCCAGCAGTGGGCAGGCGGTGAACACTGAAGCTTTCTTT. Its protein product is CASSGQAVNTEAFF. The full variable domain, in which reference TRBV2 and TRBJ1-1 provide the parts outside the CDR3, is EPEVTQTPSHQVTQMGQEVILRCVPISNHLYFYWYRQILGQKVEFLVSFYNNEISEKSEIFDDQFSVERPDGSNFTLKIRSTKLEDSAMYFCASSGQAVNTEAFFGQGTRLTVV.

There are many counts of this clonotype. The chain links TRBV6-6 to TRBJ2-7; 10 nucleotides agree with TRBD2. The CDR3 has 16 residues. After removal of 0 bases from V and 2 bases from J, the junction contained 4 bases not matched to a gene. The V gene's germline CDR1 is MNHNY and CDR2 SVGAGI (reference sequence). DNA for the CDR3: TGTGCCAGCAGTTACTCAGCTGGACTAGCGGCCTACGAGCAGTACTTC. This sequence encodes CASSYSAGLAAYEQYF.

The chain couples TRBV29-1 to TRBJ2-5, with 10 bases identical to TRBD2. V lost 1 base, J lost 2 bases, and 4 bases stayed unmatched. The CDR3 has 15 residues. The germline V gene encodes CDR1 SQVTM and CDR2 ANQGSEA. CDR3 loop: CSVEVLAGVQETQYF. The CDR3 nucleotides read TGCAGCGTTGAAGTGCTAGCGGGAGTTCAAGAGACCCAGTACTTC.

This clonotype was seen repeatedly, ten times or more. In DNA, the CDR3 is TGTGCCTGGAGTCGGTACAGTAGGAATCAGCCCCAGCATTTT. Translation: CAWSRYSRNQPQHF. The chain is built from TRBV30 and TRBJ1-5; no clear D. The CDR3 extends over 14 amino acids. V lost 2 bases and J 4 bases, leaving 12 bases between the germline ends. Per the germline V gene, CDR1 is GTSNPN and CDR2 is SVGIG (reference sequence).

This clonotype was detected many times. The gene calls are TRBV2 and TRBJ2-3, with 9 bases aligning to TRBD2. V shed 5 bases and J 2 bases; nucleotides not matched to a gene: 8. The CDR3 covers 16 residues. Germline lookup yields CDR1 SNHLY and CDR2 FYNNEI. CDR3 sequence: CASSLQTSGLTDTQYF. In DNA form, the CDR3 reads TGTGCCAGCAGTCTGCAGACTAGCGGACTCACAGATACGCAGTATTTT. The full variable domain, completed using reference TRBV2 and TRBJ2-3, is EPEVTQTPSHQVTQMGQEVILRCVPISNHLYFYWYRQILGQKVEFLVSFYNNEISEKSEIFDDQFSVERPDGSNFTLKIRSTKLEDSAMYFCASSLQTSGLTDTQYFGPGTRLTVL.

The J gene is TRBJ2-2, the V gene TRBV30, with TRBD1 matching 12 bases. Germline V CDR1 and CDR2: GTSNPN, SVGIG (reference sequence). The trim removed 8 bases at V and 1 base at J, leaving 17 bases unmatched. The CDR3 runs 19 residues. CDR3 region: CARDKPGQGASWNTGELFF. CDR3 in DNA: TGTGCCCGAGACAAGCCGGGACAGGGGGCCTCTTGGAACACCGGGGAGCTGTTTTTT.

This clonotype was seen a few times. J is TRBJ1-1 and V is TRBV29-1; no reliable D call. The CDR3 has 13 amino acids. V gave up 1 base and J gave up 0 bases, with 6 bases separating them. CDR1 is SQVTM, CDR2 ANQGSEA, per germline. The CDR3 DNA is TGCAGCGTTGAAGGGGCAATGAACACTGAAGCTTTCTTT. The encoded protein is CSVEGAMNTEAFF.

This clonotype has ten or more counts. The rearrangement joins TRBV6-1 to TRBJ2-3, with D hard to call. V dropped 5 bases and J dropped 5 bases, with 23 bases sitting between them. Germline CDR1 and CDR2: MNHNS and SASEGT. CDR3 length: 17 amino acids. The CDR3 loop is CASSYETGSVVKDTQYF. The CDR3 DNA reads as TGTGCCAGCAGTTACGAAACCGGGTCGGTGGTAAAAGATACGCAGTATTTT.